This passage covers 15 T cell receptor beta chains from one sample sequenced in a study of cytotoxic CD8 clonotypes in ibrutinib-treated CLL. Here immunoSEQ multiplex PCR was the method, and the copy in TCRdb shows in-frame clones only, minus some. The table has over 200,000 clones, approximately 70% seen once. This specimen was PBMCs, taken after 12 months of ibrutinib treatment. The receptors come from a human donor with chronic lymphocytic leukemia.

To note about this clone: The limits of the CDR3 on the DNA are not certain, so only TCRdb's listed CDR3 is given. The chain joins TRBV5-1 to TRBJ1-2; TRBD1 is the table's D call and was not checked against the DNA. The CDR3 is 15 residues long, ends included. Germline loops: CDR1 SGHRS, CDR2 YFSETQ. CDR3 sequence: CASSLDVVGQGASTF.

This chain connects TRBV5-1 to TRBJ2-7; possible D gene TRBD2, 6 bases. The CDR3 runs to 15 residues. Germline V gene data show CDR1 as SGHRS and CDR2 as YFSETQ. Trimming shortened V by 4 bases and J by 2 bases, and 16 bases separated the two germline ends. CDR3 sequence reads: CASSSPTSSPYEQYF. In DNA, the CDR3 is TGCGCCAGCAGCAGCCCGACTAGTTCGCCCTACGAGCAGTACTTC.

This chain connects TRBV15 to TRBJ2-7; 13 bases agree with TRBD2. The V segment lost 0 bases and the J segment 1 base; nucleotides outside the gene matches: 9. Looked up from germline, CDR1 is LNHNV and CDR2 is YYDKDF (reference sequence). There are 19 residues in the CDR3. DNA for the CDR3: TGTGCCACCAGCAGAGATAGAGGGTGGGGACTAGCGGGGTCCTACGAGCAGTACTTC. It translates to CATSRDRGWGLAGSYEQYF.

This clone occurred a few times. The CDR3 nucleotides are TGTGCCAGCAGCTTGACGACCGGGAGGGAGGATGGCTACACCTTC. It translates to CASSLTTGREDGYTF. This chain uses TRBV13 with TRBJ1-2, with D unclear. Germline CDR1 PRHDT, CDR2 FYEKMQ (reference sequence). CDR3 length: 15 residues. V was clipped by 3 bases and J by 6 bases, with 17 bases between them.

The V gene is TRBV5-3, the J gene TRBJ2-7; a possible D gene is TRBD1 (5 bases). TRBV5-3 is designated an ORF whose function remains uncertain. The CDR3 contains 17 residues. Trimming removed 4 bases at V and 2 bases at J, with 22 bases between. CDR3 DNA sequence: TGTGCCAGAAGCAGAAACCTCGACGTCCTCAGGGCCTACGAGCAGTACTTC. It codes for CARSRNLDVLRAYEQYF.

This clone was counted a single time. The CDR3 DNA follows: TGCAGCGTATCACAGGGGTCTCAGCCCCAGCATTTT. It codes for CSVSQGSQPQHF. This chain connects TRBV29-1 to TRBJ1-5; 7 positions match TRBD1. This CDR3 has 12 amino acids. CDR1 is SQVTM, CDR2 ANQGSEA, per germline. V lost 6 bases, J lost 6 bases, and 5 bases stayed unmatched.

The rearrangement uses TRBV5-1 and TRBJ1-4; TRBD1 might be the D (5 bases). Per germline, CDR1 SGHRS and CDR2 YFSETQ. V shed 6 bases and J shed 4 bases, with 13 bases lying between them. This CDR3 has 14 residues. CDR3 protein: CASKFGAGNEKLFF. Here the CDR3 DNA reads TGCGCCAGCAAGTTTGGGGCGGGTAATGAAAAACTGTTTTTT.

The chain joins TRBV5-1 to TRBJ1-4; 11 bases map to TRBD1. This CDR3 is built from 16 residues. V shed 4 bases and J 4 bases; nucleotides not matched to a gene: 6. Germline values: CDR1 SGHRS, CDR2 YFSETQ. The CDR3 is CASSRGQGGNNEKLFF. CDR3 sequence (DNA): TGCGCCAGCAGCCGGGGACAGGGGGGAAATAATGAAAAACTGTTTTTT.

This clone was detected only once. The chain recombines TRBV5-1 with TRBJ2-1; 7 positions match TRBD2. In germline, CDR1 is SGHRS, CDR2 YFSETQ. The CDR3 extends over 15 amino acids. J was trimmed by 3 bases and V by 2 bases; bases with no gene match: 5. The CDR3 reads CASSFGTTVYNEQFF. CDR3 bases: TGCGCCAGCAGCTTCGGGACTACGGTCTACAATGAGCAGTTCTTC.

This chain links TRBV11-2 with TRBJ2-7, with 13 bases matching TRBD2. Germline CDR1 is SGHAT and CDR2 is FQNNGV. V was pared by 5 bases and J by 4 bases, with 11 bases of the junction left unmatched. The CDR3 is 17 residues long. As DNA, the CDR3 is TGTGCCAGCAGCCTTTCCTGGACTAGCGGGAGTAATTACGAGCAGTACTTC. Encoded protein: CASSLSWTSGSNYEQYF.

The CDR3 sequence: CASSLGGLSTDTQYF. Written as DNA, the CDR3 is TGTGCCAGCAGCTTAGGAGGACTAAGCACAGATACGCAGTATTTT. The chain recombines TRBV7-3 with TRBJ2-3; a possible D gene is TRBD2 (6 bases). The CDR3 sequence is 15 residues long. Germline CDR1 is SGHTA and CDR2 is FQGTGA. V was trimmed by 2 bases and J by 0 bases, leaving 9 bases between them.

CDR3 sequence reads: CASRATSGGAGANVLTF. For the CDR3, the DNA is TGTGCCAGCAGGGCTACTAGCGGGGGGGCGGGGGCCAACGTCCTGACTTTC. The gene calls are TRBV27 and TRBJ2-6, with 13 bases lining up with TRBD2. Germline values: CDR1 MNHEY, CDR2 SMNVEV (reference sequence). The CDR3 extends over 17 amino acids. The V gene end was trimmed by 6 bases and the J gene end by 4 bases; junction bases not matched to a gene: 6.

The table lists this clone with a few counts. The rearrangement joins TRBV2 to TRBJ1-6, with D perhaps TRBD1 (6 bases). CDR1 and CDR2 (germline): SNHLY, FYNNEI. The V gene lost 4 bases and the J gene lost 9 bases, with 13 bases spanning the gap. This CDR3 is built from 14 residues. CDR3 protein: CASSVEGDSSPLHF. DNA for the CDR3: TGTGCCAGCAGTGTGGAGGGGGACTCTTCACCCCTCCACTTT.

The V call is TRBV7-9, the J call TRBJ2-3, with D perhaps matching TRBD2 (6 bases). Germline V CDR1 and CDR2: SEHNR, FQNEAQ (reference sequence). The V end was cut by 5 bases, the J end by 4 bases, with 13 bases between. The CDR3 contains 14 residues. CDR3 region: CASSPRRGADTQYF. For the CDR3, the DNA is TGTGCCAGCAGCCCCCGCCGCGGGGCAGATACGCAGTATTTT.

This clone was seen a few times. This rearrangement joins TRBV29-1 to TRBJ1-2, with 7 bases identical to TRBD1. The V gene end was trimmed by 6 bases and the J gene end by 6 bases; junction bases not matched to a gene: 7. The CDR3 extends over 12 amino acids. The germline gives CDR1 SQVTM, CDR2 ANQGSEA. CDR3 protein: CSVGDRPNGYTF. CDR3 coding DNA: TGCAGCGTGGGGGACAGACCGAATGGCTACACCTTC.